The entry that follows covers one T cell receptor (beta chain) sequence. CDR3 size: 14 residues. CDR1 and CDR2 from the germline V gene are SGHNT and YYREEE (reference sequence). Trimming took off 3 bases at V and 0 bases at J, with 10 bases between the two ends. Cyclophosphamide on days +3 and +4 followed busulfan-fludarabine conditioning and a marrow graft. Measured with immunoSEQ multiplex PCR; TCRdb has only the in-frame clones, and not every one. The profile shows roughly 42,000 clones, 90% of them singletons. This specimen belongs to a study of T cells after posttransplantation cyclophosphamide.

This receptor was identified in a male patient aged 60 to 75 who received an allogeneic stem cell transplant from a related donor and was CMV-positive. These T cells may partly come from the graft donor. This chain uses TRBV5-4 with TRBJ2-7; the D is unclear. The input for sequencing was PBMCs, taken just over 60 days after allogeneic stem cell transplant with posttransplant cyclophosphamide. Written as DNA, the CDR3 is TGTGCCAGCAGCTCTGGTCTTAGCTCCTACGAGCAGTACGTC. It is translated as CASSSGLSSYEQYV.